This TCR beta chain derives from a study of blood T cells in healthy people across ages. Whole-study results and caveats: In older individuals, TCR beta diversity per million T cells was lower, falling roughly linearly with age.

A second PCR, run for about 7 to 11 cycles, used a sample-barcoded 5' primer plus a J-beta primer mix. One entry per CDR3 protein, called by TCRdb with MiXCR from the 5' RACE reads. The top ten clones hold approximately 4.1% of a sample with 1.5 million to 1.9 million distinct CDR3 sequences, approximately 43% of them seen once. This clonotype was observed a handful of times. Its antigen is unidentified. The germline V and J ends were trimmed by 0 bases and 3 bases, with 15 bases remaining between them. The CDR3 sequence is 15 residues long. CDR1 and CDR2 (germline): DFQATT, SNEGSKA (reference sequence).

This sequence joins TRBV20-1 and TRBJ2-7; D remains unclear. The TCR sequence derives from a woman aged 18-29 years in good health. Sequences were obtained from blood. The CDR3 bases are TGCAGTGCTAGAGATAGGAAACTAAGCCTCTACGAGCAGTACTTC. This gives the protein CSARDRKLSLYEQYF.